These 22 T cell receptor beta chains share one sample of origin, sequenced in a study of blood T cells in healthy people across ages. The second PCR ran roughly 6 to 11 cycles with a sample-barcoded 5' primer and J-beta primers. TCRdb re-derived calls from the 5' RACE reads in MiXCR, one entry per CDR3 protein. This sample carries hundreds of thousands of distinct CDR3 sequences, 49% of them seen once, and the ten largest clones take about a third. The sequencing sample was made of blood. The receptors were gathered from a woman aged 60-75 years in good health.

The V gene is TRBV20-1, the J gene TRBJ2-7; possibly TRBD1 or TRBD2 for D (5 bases each). The length of the CDR3 is 13 residues. Trimming pared 5 bases from V and 4 bases from J, leaving 15 bases between. Germline assignment: CDR1 DFQATT and CDR2 SNEGSKA (reference sequence). The CDR3 nucleotides are TGCAGTGCTTCCGGGGCCCACCCATACGAGCAGTACTTC. It yields the protein CSASGAHPYEQYF.

The chain combines TRBV7-2 with TRBJ2-7, with 10 bases matching TRBD2. The CDR3 runs to 16 residues. The V gene's germline CDR1 is SGHTA and CDR2 FQGNSA. V lost 1 base, J lost 0 bases, and 3 bases stayed unmatched. CDR3 loop: CASSLVASGSSYEQYF. CDR3 nucleotide sequence: TGTGCCAGCAGCTTAGTGGCTAGCGGGAGCTCCTACGAGCAGTACTTC.

This chain links TRBV28 with TRBJ1-5, with TRBD1 matching over 7 bases. V was pared by 7 bases and J by 4 bases, with 13 bases of the junction left unmatched. CDR1 MDHEN and CDR2 SYDVKM come from the germline V gene. The CDR3 length is 16 residues. CDR3 loop: CASIPWGDSTNQPQHF. The DNA for the CDR3 is TGTGCCAGCATCCCGTGGGGGGACAGCACAAATCAGCCCCAGCATTTT. Combining the CDR3 with reference TRBV28 and TRBJ1-5 gives the whole variable domain DVKVTQSSRYLVKRTGEKVFLECVQDMDHENMFWYRQDPGLGLRLIYFSYDVKMKEKGDIPEGYSVSREKKERFSLILESASTNQTSMYLCASIPWGDSTNQPQHFGDGTRLSIL.

This sequence joins TRBV7-9 and TRBJ2-5; the match to TRBD1 covers 9 bases. Germline-derived CDR1 and CDR2 are SEHNR and FQNEAQ (reference sequence). V lost 5 bases to trimming and J lost 3 bases; unmatched junction nucleotides: 7. The CDR3 consists of 15 residues. The CDR3 coding sequence is TGTGCCAGCAGCCCCGACAGGGGGAGGGAAGAGACCCAGTACTTC. Its translation: CASSPDRGREETQYF. Supplemented by reference TRBV7-9 and TRBJ2-5, the full variable domain reads DTGVSQNPRHKITKRGQNVTFRCDPISEHNRLYWYRQTLGQGPEFLTYFQNEAQLEKSRLLSDRFSAERPKGSFSTLEIQRTEQGDSAMYLCASSPDRGREETQYFGPGTRLLVL.

This clonotype was detected only once. V gene TRBV10-3 combines with J gene TRBJ1-1, with a weak D call TRBD1 (5 bases). Per germline, CDR1 ENHRY and CDR2 SYGVKD. The V and J ends lost 10 bases and 1 base respectively, with 13 bases between them. The CDR3 length is 13 residues. In DNA form, the CDR3 reads TGTGCCACCACCGGGACCCAGAACACTGAAGCTTTCTTT. Translation gives CATTGTQNTEAFF.

V usage is TRBV7-2 and J usage is TRBJ2-7, with TRBD2 as a possible D gene (6 bases). The length of the CDR3 is 15 residues. Trimming took 1 base from V and 4 from J, leaving 14 bases between them. CDR1 SGHTA and CDR2 FQGNSA come from the germline V gene. This CDR3 reads CASSLGFGSYYEQYF. The CDR3 region has the DNA TGTGCCAGCAGCTTAGGATTCGGGAGTTATTACGAGCAGTACTTC.

CDR3 sequence: CSASNQGRTDTQYF. As DNA, the CDR3 is TGCAGTGCTAGTAACCAGGGTCGCACAGATACGCAGTATTTT. This rearrangement joins TRBV20-1 to TRBJ2-3; possibly TRBD1 for D (5 bases). The V end lost 3 bases, the J end lost 1 base, and 11 bases lay between the germline ends. Germline V gives CDR1 DFQATT, CDR2 SNEGSKA (reference sequence). This CDR3 is 14 amino acids long.

This clonotype was seen more than once but under ten times. The chain has TRBV5-1 and TRBJ2-1, with D possibly matching TRBD2 (6 bases). V was pared by 2 bases and J by 9 bases, with 18 bases between. The germline V gene encodes CDR1 SGHRS and CDR2 YFSETQ. This CDR3 region has 15 residues. In DNA form, the CDR3 reads TGCGCCAGCAGCTTAGCGGGTTCCATCGGTGGTGAGCAGTTCTTC. Amino acid sequence: CASSLAGSIGGEQFF. Complete variable domain (other parts from reference TRBV5-1 and TRBJ2-1): KAGVTQTPRYLIKTRGQQVTLSCSPISGHRSVSWYQQTPGQGLQFLFEYFSETQRNKGNFPGRFSGRQFSNSRSEMNVSTLELGDSALYLCASSLAGSIGGEQFFGPGTRLTVL.

This clonotype was seen only a few times. The V and J genes are TRBV10-3 and TRBJ2-1; D remains unclear. Per the germline V gene, CDR1 is ENHRY and CDR2 is SYGVKD. V lost 0 bases and J lost 2, with 2 bases in between. The length of the CDR3 is 13 residues. The CDR3 DNA sequence: TGTGCCATCAGTGAGTCCCCCTACAATGAGCAGTTCTTC. Protein: CAISESPYNEQFF.

This chain links TRBV3-1 with TRBJ1-1; D gene unclear. The CDR3 consists of 16 residues. Per germline, CDR1 LGHDT and CDR2 YNNKEL (reference sequence). The ends were cut back, 1 base at V and 1 base at J, with 13 bases in the middle. The CDR3 reads CASSQVLGVSNTEAFF. The CDR3 DNA reads TGTGCCAGCAGCCAAGTCCTCGGGGTTTCGAACACTGAAGCTTTCTTT.

The chain has TRBV7-2 and TRBJ2-7; 7 nucleotides match TRBD2. The last part of the DNA fits TRBJ2-5 better; the J call may be wrong. The CDR3 consists of 15 residues. In germline, CDR1 is SGHTA, CDR2 FQGNSA. The CDR3 region has the DNA TGTGCCAGCAGCTTAAATAGCGGGCCCCAAGAGACCCAGTACTTC. As protein: CASSLNSGPQETQYF.

This clonotype was detected a few times. This CDR3 is CASSTNRGETQYF. The DNA for the CDR3 is TGTGCCAGCAGCACTAACAGGGGTGAGACCCAGTACTTC. The chain joins TRBV7-2 to TRBJ2-5; 7 bases are a match to TRBD1. Germline V gene lookup returns CDR1 SGHTA and CDR2 FQGNSA. J lost 5 bases, V lost 5 bases, and 5 bases had no gene match. The CDR3 covers 13 residues.

The chain links TRBV20-1 to TRBJ2-1; D is possibly TRBD2 (6 bases). The V and J ends lost 3 bases and 10 bases respectively, with 7 bases between them. Germline V CDR1 and CDR2: DFQATT, SNEGSKA (reference sequence). The CDR3 is 10 amino acids. Here the CDR3 reads CSAREGEQFF. The DNA for the CDR3 is TGCAGTGCTAGGGAGGGAGAGCAGTTCTTC.

Only a few counts were recorded for this clonotype. The chain is built from TRBV20-1 and TRBJ2-7; 9 nucleotides agree with TRBD2. The CDR3 covers 14 residues. J lost 3 bases, V lost 2 bases, and 5 bases had no gene match. Germline CDR1 is DFQATT and CDR2 is SNEGSKA (reference sequence). The CDR3 loop reads CSARRGRAFYEQYF. The CDR3 DNA follows: TGCAGTGCTAGACGCGGGAGGGCCTTCTACGAGCAGTACTTC.

The V gene is TRBV5-1, the J gene TRBJ2-7; the match to TRBD2 covers 13 bases. CDR3 length equals 19 residues. Germline loops: CDR1 SGHRS, CDR2 YFSETQ. The V segment lost 2 bases and the J segment 7 bases; nucleotides outside the gene matches: 18. The CDR3 coding sequence is TGCGCCAGCAGCTTCGGACACGGACTAGCGGGAGTGGGGTTGAATGAGCAGTACTTC. It is translated as CASSFGHGLAGVGLNEQYF. Supplemented by reference TRBV5-1 and TRBJ2-7, the full variable domain reads KAGVTQTPRYLIKTRGQQVTLSCSPISGHRSVSWYQQTPGQGLQFLFEYFSETQRNKGNFPGRFSGRQFSNSRSEMNVSTLELGDSALYLCASSFGHGLAGVGLNEQYFGPGTRLTVT.

The rearrangement links TRBV18 to TRBJ1-2, with 7 nucleotides matching TRBD1. Germline V CDR1 and CDR2: KGHSH, LQKENI. The CDR3 contains 16 residues. J was trimmed by 5 bases and V by 3 bases; bases with no gene match: 12. The CDR3 here is CASSPSLDGTAYGYTF. DNA of the CDR3: TGTGCCAGCTCACCTTCTTTGGACGGGACAGCTTATGGCTACACCTTC.

This clonotype has just a few counts. The chain carries TRBV4-2 and TRBJ2-6; D is unresolved. The CDR3 loop spans 20 amino acids. V was trimmed by 0 bases and J by 0 bases, leaving 18 bases between them. CDR1 and CDR2 (germline): LGHNA, YNFKEQ. In DNA form, the CDR3 reads TGTGCCAGCAGCCAAGACATCAAGCTATCCCCCAGCTCTGGGGCCAACGTCCTGACTTTC. This gives the protein CASSQDIKLSPSSGANVLTF.

The chain has TRBV5-1 and TRBJ2-3; D possibly uses TRBD1 or TRBD2 (5 bases each). The CDR3 is 14 residues long. The germline V gene encodes CDR1 SGHRS and CDR2 YFSETQ. Trimming removed 0 bases at V and 4 bases at J, with 9 bases between. CDR3 region: CASSLAGTADTQYF. The DNA of the CDR3 is TGCGCCAGCAGCTTGGCCGGGACGGCAGATACGCAGTATTTT.

This clonotype was detected a few times. V gene TRBV29-1 combines with J gene TRBJ2-1; D assignment may be TRBD1 or TRBD2 (6 bases each). Trimming left V 4 bases short and J 3 bases short, with 16 bases between. CDR1 is SQVTM and CDR2 is ANQGSEA in the germline V gene. The CDR3 consists of 15 residues. The CDR3 region has the DNA TGCAGCGTTGGAGGGCGGAGGGGGGTCTACAATGAGCAGTTCTTC. Translated: CSVGGRRGVYNEQFF.

The V and J genes are TRBV6-6 and TRBJ1-1; D is undetermined. The V end lost 2 bases, the J end lost 4 bases, and 14 bases lay between the germline ends. Germline V gene lookup returns CDR1 MNHNY and CDR2 SVGAGI (reference sequence). The CDR3 loop spans 15 amino acids. For the CDR3, the DNA is TGTGCCAGCAGTTACAACGAGCGGGAGGGCACTGAAGCTTTCTTT. This gives the protein CASSYNEREGTEAFF.

The CDR3, as DNA: TGTGCCAGCACCCCGACTAGCGGGAGAGGAAATGAGCAGTTCTTC. It encodes CASTPTSGRGNEQFF. The gene calls are TRBV25-1 and TRBJ2-1; TRBD2 matches 12 bases. The V and J ends lost 7 bases and 7 bases, in that order; junction bases with no gene match: 8. The CDR3 loop spans 15 amino acids. CDR1 is MGHDK and CDR2 is SYGVNS in the germline V gene.

V usage is TRBV7-3 and J usage is TRBJ2-1; D possibly uses TRBD1 or TRBD2 (5 bases each). CDR3 size: 17 residues. Trimming cost V 1 base and J 6 bases, with 19 bases left between them. Germline V lookup: CDR1 SGHTA, CDR2 FQGTGA. CDR3 in amino acids: CASSLKTPASRGNEQFF. The CDR3 bases are TGTGCCAGCAGCTTAAAGACCCCGGCCTCGAGGGGCAATGAGCAGTTCTTC.